Below, 28 T cell receptor beta chains from the same sample are listed, as sequenced in a study of cytomegalovirus exposure and HLA in healthy donors. With 60 Vbeta and 13 Jbeta primers, the PCR was carried out. Repertoires were generated with immunoSEQ multiplex PCR, while TCRdb's copy carries only in-frame clones and drops some. The sample includes about 140,000 clones, 70% to 85% seen only once; the top ten take more than 1.5%. Sequencing was carried out using PBMCs. Receptor source: a middle-aged woman in good health and CMV-seronegative.

CDR3 loop: CASSFNRERNTEAFF. The CDR3 DNA reads TGTGCCAGCAGTTTTAACAGGGAAAGGAACACTGAAGCTTTCTTT. This rearrangement joins TRBV6-5 to TRBJ1-1; D is perhaps TRBD1 (6 bases). Germline assignment: CDR1 MNHEY and CDR2 SVGAGI. Trimming took 4 bases from V and 1 from J, leaving 13 bases between them. The CDR3 sequence is 15 residues long.

The rearrangement uses TRBV7-2 and TRBJ2-3, with 11 bases identical to TRBD2. This CDR3 has 17 amino acids. V shed 4 bases, J shed 2 bases, and the junction held 8 bases outside the gene matches. Germline CDR1 is SGHTA and CDR2 is FQGNSA. The CDR3 region has the DNA TGTGCCAGCAGCTCCAACCGACTAGCGGGATACACAGATACGCAGTATTTT. Amino acid sequence: CASSSNRLAGYTDTQYF.

The chain couples TRBV2 to TRBJ1-1; TRBD1 might be the D (6 bases). The ends were cut back, 4 bases at V and 1 base at J, with 10 bases in the middle. From germline, CDR1 is SNHLY and CDR2 FYNNEI. This CDR3 spans 14 amino acids. The CDR3 spells CASSVDRWNTEAFF. CDR3 bases: TGTGCCAGCAGTGTTGACAGGTGGAACACTGAAGCTTTCTTT.

V usage is TRBV29-1 and J usage is TRBJ2-7; 9 nucleotides agree with TRBD1. The J segment lost 2 bases and the V segment lost 6 bases, leaving 8 bases of the junction unmatched. The germline CDR1 and CDR2 sequences are SQVTM and ANQGSEA. CDR3 size: 14 residues. The CDR3, as DNA: TGCAGCGTCGGGGGTGGGGACAGGGCCTACGAGCAGTACTTC. It encodes CSVGGGDRAYEQYF.

J is TRBJ2-1 and V is TRBV10-3; no clear D gene. CDR3 length equals 15 residues. The germline V gene has CDR1 ENHRY and CDR2 SYGVKD. The V end lost 4 bases, the J end lost 7 bases, and 17 bases lay between the germline ends. The CDR3 sequence is CAISVESETWNEQFF. CDR3 bases: TGTGCCATCAGTGTGGAGTCAGAGACGTGGAATGAGCAGTTCTTC.

The chain employs TRBV6-4 and TRBJ1-5; TRBD1 aligns across 11 bases. The trim removed 5 bases at V and 4 bases at J, leaving 4 bases unmatched. CDR1 and CDR2 (germline): MRHNA, SNTAGT. The CDR3 spans 15 residues. The CDR3 DNA reads TGTGCCAGCAGTCCGGGACAGGGGGGAAATCAGCCCCAGCATTTT. This encodes CASSPGQGGNQPQHF.

V gene TRBV6-5 combines with J gene TRBJ2-1; TRBD2 agrees at 11 bases. CDR1 is MNHEY, CDR2 SVGAGI, per germline. With 4 bases clipped from V and 4 bases from J, the junction kept 3 bases outside the gene matches. This CDR3 is built from 15 residues. In nucleotides, the CDR3 is TGTGCCAGCAGTTTAATAGCGGGAGGGTACAATGAGCAGTTCTTC. This translates into CASSLIAGGYNEQFF.

V gene TRBV4-3 combines with J gene TRBJ2-5; no clear D. Between the trimmed V and J ends, which lost 1 base and 1 base, there was a span of 13 bases. Per germline, CDR1 LGHNA and CDR2 YSLEER. There are 16 residues in the CDR3. The CDR3 coding sequence is TGCGCCAGCAGCCAAGGGCCCATCCCTTTCCAAGAGACCCAGTACTTC. This translates into CASSQGPIPFQETQYF.

The chain uses TRBV7-8 and TRBJ1-1, with D possibly being TRBD1 (6 bases). This CDR3 has 17 amino acids. Germline loops: CDR1 SGHVS, CDR2 FQNEAQ. Trimming cost V 3 bases and J 0 bases, with 17 bases left between them. The CDR3 nucleotides read TGTGCCAGCAGCTTTCCCCTATCCGGGACAATGAACACTGAAGCTTTCTTT. Translating it yields CASSFPLSGTMNTEAFF. The entire variable domain, with the rest obtained from reference TRBV7-8 and TRBJ1-1, is as follows: GAGVSQSPRYKVAKRGQDVALRCDPISGHVSLFWYQQALGQGPEFLTYFQNEAQLDKSGLPSDRFFAERPEGSVSTLKIQRTQQEDSAVYLCASSFPLSGTMNTEAFFGQGTRLTVV.

CDR3 coding DNA: TGTGCCAGCAGTTCAGGACAGGGGCGGGTCTCTGAAGCTTTCTTT. Its protein is CASSSGQGRVSEAFF. The chain carries TRBV28 and TRBJ1-1, with 9 bases fitting TRBD1. Germline V gives CDR1 MDHEN, CDR2 SYDVKM. With 4 bases clipped from V and 6 bases from J, the junction kept 9 bases outside the gene matches. CDR3 length equals 15 residues.

The sample holds one count of this clone. The chain has TRBV19 and TRBJ2-2, with TRBD1 matching over 10 bases. V trimming: 7 bases; J trimming: 4 bases; junction bases outside the gene matches: 12. Germline V lookup: CDR1 LNHDA, CDR2 SQIVND (reference sequence). The CDR3 covers 17 residues. CDR3 in amino acids: CASTKSDRGRVTGELFF. The CDR3 DNA reads as TGTGCCAGTACCAAGTCAGACAGGGGGCGCGTCACCGGGGAGCTGTTTTTT.

This clone showed up just once. This sequence joins TRBV2 and TRBJ2-1, with D tentatively TRBD1 (6 bases). Germline lookup yields CDR1 SNHLY and CDR2 FYNNEI. The CDR3 totals 14 residues. V was cut by 7 bases and J by 4 bases, with 14 bases left in between. For the CDR3, the DNA is TGTGCCAGCATGAGACTTACAGGGTACAATGAGCAGTTCTTC. Amino acid sequence: CASMRLTGYNEQFF.

This clone appeared a few times. The chain carries TRBV7-2 and TRBJ2-5; 10 nucleotides line up with TRBD2. The CDR3 has 17 amino acids. Germline CDR1 reads SGHTA; CDR2 reads FQGNSA. The ends lost 1 base at V and 7 bases at J; junction bases unmatched: 12. The CDR3 nucleotides are TGTGCCAGCAGCTTAGAATACGGGACTAGCGTTCGTGGGACCCAGTACTTC. It is translated as CASSLEYGTSVRGTQYF. The full variable domain, completed using reference TRBV7-2 and TRBJ2-5, is GAGVSQSPSNKVTEKGKDVELRCDPISGHTALYWYRQSLGQGLEFLIYFQGNSAPDKSGLPSDRFSAERTGGSVSTLTIQRTQQEDSAVYLCASSLEYGTSVRGTQYFGPGTRLLVL.

The J gene is TRBJ1-2, the V gene TRBV7-2; the D gene is possibly TRBD1 (5 bases). V was trimmed by 1 base and J by 8 bases, leaving 20 bases between them. There are 16 residues in the CDR3. Germline values: CDR1 SGHTA, CDR2 FQGNSA. CDR3 loop: CASSLVPGLAVWGYTF. The CDR3 nucleotides are TGTGCCAGCAGCTTAGTTCCAGGGCTGGCGGTATGGGGCTACACCTTC. Together with reference TRBV7-2 and TRBJ1-2, the CDR3 gives the full variable domain: GAGVSQSPSNKVTEKGKDVELRCDPISGHTALYWYRQSLGQGLEFLIYFQGNSAPDKSGLPSDRFSAERTGGSVSTLTIQRTQQEDSAVYLCASSLVPGLAVWGYTFGSGTRLTVV.

The rearrangement links TRBV5-4 to TRBJ2-7; D perhaps matches TRBD2 (5 bases). CDR3 length equals 15 residues. Looked up from germline, CDR1 is SGHNT and CDR2 is YYREEE (reference sequence). V was cut by 6 bases and J by 2 bases, with 18 bases left in between. CDR3 nucleotides: TGTGCCAGCACCCCAGGCGGGCAGGCGCCCTACGAGCAGTACTTC. It specifies CASTPGGQAPYEQYF.

The chain employs TRBV11-2 and TRBJ2-7, with TRBD1 as a possible D gene (6 bases). The CDR3 totals 16 residues. V was shortened by 2 bases and J by 4 bases, with 18 bases between the two germline ends. Germline V gene lookup returns CDR1 SGHAT and CDR2 FQNNGV. The CDR3 coding sequence is TGTGCCAGCAGCTTAAAAAAGGCAGGGGATCCTTACGAGCAGTACTTC. Amino acid sequence: CASSLKKAGDPYEQYF.

The chain joins TRBV10-2 to TRBJ2-1; a weak D match, TRBD2 (6 bases). Germline V gene data show CDR1 as WSHSY and CDR2 as SAAADI. The CDR3 contains 14 residues. The germline V and J ends were trimmed by 8 bases and 0 bases, with 11 bases remaining between them. CDR3 coding DNA: TGCGCCAGCTGGAGGGGAGGCTCCTACAATGAGCAGTTCTTC. As protein: CASWRGGSYNEQFF.

This clone was recorded once. The chain carries TRBV6-6 and TRBJ2-7; D unclear. Germline CDR1 reads MNHNY; CDR2 reads SVGAGI (reference sequence). This CDR3 comprises 13 residues. Trimming pared 2 bases from V and 2 bases from J, leaving 7 bases between. CDR3 region: CASSYEEAYEQYF. CDR3 sequence (DNA): TGTGCCAGCAGTTACGAGGAAGCCTACGAGCAGTACTTC.

The chain is built from TRBV10-3 and TRBJ2-3, with 8 bases matching TRBD2. CDR3 length equals 15 residues. V trimming: 3 bases; J trimming: 2 bases; junction bases outside the gene matches: 4. CDR1 ENHRY and CDR2 SYGVKD come from the germline V gene. The CDR3 DNA reads as TGTGCCATCAGTGAACAGCGGGGGTACACAGATACGCAGTATTTT. This codes for CAISEQRGYTDTQYF.

This chain uses TRBV6-6 with TRBJ1-3; D gene uncertain. Germline values: CDR1 MNHNY, CDR2 SVGAGI (reference sequence). The CDR3 is made up of 15 amino acids. The ends were cut back, 0 bases at V and 2 bases at J, with 8 bases in the middle. CDR3 bases: TGTGCCAGCAGTTACTCGTGGTCGGCTGGAAACACCATATATTTT. Translating gives CASSYSWSAGNTIYF.

The chain uses TRBV6-5 and TRBJ2-7, with 7 bases fitting TRBD1. Looked up from germline, CDR1 is MNHEY and CDR2 is SVGAGI. The CDR3 is made up of 16 amino acids. Trimming at V came to 2 bases and at J to 6 bases, leaving 13 bases not matched to a gene. The CDR3 DNA reads as TGTGCCAGCAGTTACAGACCGACAGGGACCGACCGCGAGCAGTACTTC. Protein: CASSYRPTGTDREQYF.

A few counts support this clone. The V gene is TRBV6-6, the J gene TRBJ1-2; 10 bases line up with TRBD1. CDR3 length: 15 amino acids. Germline V gene lookup returns CDR1 MNHNY and CDR2 SVGAGI (reference sequence). V shed 5 bases and J 5 bases; nucleotides not matched to a gene: 8. CDR3 loop: CASSQPGQGSYGYTF. CDR3 nucleotide sequence: TGTGCCAGCAGTCAACCGGGACAGGGGTCATATGGCTACACCTTC.

The CDR3 sequence is CASSPLTRTGELFF. The DNA of the CDR3 is TGTGCCAGCAGCCCCCTCACTAGGACCGGGGAGCTGTTTTTT. The V and J genes are TRBV7-3 and TRBJ2-2; D is perhaps TRBD2 (5 bases). The CDR3 has 14 amino acids. Per the germline V gene, CDR1 is SGHTA and CDR2 is FQGTGA. Trimming shortened V by 5 bases and J by 5 bases, and 12 bases separated the two germline ends. The full variable domain, its missing parts supplied by reference TRBV7-3 and TRBJ2-2, is GAGVSQTPSNKVTEKGKYVELRCDPISGHTALYWYRQSLGQGPEFLIYFQGTGAADDSGLPNDRFFAVRPEGSVSTLKIQRTERGDSAVYLCASSPLTRTGELFFGEGSRLTVL.

This clone was seen a handful of times. This rearrangement joins TRBV28 to TRBJ2-3; TRBD2 matches at 15 bases. CDR3 length: 15 amino acids. Trimming at V came to 3 bases and at J to 10 bases, leaving 5 bases not matched to a gene. The germline V gene has CDR1 MDHEN and CDR2 SYDVKM. CDR3 nucleotides: TGTGCCAGCAGTTTCGGACTAGCGGGAGGGCCGGCGCAGTATTTT. It yields the protein CASSFGLAGGPAQYF.

The CDR3 reads CASSTGQASGRPYNEQFF. CDR3 coding DNA: TGTGCCAGCAGTACGGGACAGGCTAGCGGGAGGCCCTACAATGAGCAGTTCTTC. The chain uses TRBV28 and TRBJ2-1; the match to TRBD2 covers 11 bases. Germline CDR1 MDHEN, CDR2 SYDVKM. This CDR3 spans 18 amino acids. J lost 2 bases, V lost 5 bases, and 11 bases had no gene match. Variable domain in full (rest from reference TRBV28 and TRBJ2-1): DVKVTQSSRYLVKRTGEKVFLECVQDMDHENMFWYRQDPGLGLRLIYFSYDVKMKEKGDIPEGYSVSREKKERFSLILESASTNQTSMYLCASSTGQASGRPYNEQFFGPGTRLTVL.

V is TRBV9 and J is TRBJ2-2; 11 nucleotides match TRBD2. CDR3 length equals 17 residues. Germline V CDR1 and CDR2: SGDLS, YYNGEE. V lost 3 bases to trimming and J lost 5 bases; unmatched junction nucleotides: 9. The CDR3 region is CASSARDSGRGTGELFF. CDR3 coding DNA: TGTGCCAGCAGCGCCCGAGATAGCGGGAGGGGGACCGGGGAGCTGTTTTTT.

This rearrangement joins TRBV4-1 to TRBJ2-1; 8 positions agree with TRBD1. Germline V gene sequence: CDR1 MGHRA, CDR2 YSYEKL. The length of the CDR3 is 16 residues. The trim removed 7 bases at V and 4 bases at J, leaving 12 bases unmatched. The DNA of the CDR3 is TGCGCCAGCACCTATCACCGGGACAGGCCTTACAATGAGCAGTTCTTC. This translates into CASTYHRDRPYNEQFF.

The chain recombines TRBV9 with TRBJ2-7; the D gene is possibly TRBD2 (6 bases). CDR1 SGDLS and CDR2 YYNGEE come from the germline V gene. The CDR3 loop spans 12 amino acids. Trimming cost V 3 bases and J 7 bases, with 11 bases left between them. Written as DNA, the CDR3 is TGTGCCAGCAGCGCACTTCGGGGGGAGCAGTACTTC. This encodes CASSALRGEQYF.